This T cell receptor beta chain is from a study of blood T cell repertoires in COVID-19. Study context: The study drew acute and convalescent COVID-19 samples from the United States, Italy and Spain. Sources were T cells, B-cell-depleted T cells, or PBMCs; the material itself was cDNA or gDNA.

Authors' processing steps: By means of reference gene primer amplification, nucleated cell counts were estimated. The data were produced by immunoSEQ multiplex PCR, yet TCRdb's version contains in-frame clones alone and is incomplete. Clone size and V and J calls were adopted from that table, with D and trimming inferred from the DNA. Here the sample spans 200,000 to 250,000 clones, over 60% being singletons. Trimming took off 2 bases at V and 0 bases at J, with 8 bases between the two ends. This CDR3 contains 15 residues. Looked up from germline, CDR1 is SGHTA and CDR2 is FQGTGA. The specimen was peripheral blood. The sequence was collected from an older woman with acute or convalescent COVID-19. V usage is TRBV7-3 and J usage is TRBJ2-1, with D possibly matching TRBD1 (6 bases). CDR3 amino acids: CASSLDRSSYNEQFF. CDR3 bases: TGTGCCAGCAGCTTAGACAGGAGCTCCTACAATGAGCAGTTCTTC.